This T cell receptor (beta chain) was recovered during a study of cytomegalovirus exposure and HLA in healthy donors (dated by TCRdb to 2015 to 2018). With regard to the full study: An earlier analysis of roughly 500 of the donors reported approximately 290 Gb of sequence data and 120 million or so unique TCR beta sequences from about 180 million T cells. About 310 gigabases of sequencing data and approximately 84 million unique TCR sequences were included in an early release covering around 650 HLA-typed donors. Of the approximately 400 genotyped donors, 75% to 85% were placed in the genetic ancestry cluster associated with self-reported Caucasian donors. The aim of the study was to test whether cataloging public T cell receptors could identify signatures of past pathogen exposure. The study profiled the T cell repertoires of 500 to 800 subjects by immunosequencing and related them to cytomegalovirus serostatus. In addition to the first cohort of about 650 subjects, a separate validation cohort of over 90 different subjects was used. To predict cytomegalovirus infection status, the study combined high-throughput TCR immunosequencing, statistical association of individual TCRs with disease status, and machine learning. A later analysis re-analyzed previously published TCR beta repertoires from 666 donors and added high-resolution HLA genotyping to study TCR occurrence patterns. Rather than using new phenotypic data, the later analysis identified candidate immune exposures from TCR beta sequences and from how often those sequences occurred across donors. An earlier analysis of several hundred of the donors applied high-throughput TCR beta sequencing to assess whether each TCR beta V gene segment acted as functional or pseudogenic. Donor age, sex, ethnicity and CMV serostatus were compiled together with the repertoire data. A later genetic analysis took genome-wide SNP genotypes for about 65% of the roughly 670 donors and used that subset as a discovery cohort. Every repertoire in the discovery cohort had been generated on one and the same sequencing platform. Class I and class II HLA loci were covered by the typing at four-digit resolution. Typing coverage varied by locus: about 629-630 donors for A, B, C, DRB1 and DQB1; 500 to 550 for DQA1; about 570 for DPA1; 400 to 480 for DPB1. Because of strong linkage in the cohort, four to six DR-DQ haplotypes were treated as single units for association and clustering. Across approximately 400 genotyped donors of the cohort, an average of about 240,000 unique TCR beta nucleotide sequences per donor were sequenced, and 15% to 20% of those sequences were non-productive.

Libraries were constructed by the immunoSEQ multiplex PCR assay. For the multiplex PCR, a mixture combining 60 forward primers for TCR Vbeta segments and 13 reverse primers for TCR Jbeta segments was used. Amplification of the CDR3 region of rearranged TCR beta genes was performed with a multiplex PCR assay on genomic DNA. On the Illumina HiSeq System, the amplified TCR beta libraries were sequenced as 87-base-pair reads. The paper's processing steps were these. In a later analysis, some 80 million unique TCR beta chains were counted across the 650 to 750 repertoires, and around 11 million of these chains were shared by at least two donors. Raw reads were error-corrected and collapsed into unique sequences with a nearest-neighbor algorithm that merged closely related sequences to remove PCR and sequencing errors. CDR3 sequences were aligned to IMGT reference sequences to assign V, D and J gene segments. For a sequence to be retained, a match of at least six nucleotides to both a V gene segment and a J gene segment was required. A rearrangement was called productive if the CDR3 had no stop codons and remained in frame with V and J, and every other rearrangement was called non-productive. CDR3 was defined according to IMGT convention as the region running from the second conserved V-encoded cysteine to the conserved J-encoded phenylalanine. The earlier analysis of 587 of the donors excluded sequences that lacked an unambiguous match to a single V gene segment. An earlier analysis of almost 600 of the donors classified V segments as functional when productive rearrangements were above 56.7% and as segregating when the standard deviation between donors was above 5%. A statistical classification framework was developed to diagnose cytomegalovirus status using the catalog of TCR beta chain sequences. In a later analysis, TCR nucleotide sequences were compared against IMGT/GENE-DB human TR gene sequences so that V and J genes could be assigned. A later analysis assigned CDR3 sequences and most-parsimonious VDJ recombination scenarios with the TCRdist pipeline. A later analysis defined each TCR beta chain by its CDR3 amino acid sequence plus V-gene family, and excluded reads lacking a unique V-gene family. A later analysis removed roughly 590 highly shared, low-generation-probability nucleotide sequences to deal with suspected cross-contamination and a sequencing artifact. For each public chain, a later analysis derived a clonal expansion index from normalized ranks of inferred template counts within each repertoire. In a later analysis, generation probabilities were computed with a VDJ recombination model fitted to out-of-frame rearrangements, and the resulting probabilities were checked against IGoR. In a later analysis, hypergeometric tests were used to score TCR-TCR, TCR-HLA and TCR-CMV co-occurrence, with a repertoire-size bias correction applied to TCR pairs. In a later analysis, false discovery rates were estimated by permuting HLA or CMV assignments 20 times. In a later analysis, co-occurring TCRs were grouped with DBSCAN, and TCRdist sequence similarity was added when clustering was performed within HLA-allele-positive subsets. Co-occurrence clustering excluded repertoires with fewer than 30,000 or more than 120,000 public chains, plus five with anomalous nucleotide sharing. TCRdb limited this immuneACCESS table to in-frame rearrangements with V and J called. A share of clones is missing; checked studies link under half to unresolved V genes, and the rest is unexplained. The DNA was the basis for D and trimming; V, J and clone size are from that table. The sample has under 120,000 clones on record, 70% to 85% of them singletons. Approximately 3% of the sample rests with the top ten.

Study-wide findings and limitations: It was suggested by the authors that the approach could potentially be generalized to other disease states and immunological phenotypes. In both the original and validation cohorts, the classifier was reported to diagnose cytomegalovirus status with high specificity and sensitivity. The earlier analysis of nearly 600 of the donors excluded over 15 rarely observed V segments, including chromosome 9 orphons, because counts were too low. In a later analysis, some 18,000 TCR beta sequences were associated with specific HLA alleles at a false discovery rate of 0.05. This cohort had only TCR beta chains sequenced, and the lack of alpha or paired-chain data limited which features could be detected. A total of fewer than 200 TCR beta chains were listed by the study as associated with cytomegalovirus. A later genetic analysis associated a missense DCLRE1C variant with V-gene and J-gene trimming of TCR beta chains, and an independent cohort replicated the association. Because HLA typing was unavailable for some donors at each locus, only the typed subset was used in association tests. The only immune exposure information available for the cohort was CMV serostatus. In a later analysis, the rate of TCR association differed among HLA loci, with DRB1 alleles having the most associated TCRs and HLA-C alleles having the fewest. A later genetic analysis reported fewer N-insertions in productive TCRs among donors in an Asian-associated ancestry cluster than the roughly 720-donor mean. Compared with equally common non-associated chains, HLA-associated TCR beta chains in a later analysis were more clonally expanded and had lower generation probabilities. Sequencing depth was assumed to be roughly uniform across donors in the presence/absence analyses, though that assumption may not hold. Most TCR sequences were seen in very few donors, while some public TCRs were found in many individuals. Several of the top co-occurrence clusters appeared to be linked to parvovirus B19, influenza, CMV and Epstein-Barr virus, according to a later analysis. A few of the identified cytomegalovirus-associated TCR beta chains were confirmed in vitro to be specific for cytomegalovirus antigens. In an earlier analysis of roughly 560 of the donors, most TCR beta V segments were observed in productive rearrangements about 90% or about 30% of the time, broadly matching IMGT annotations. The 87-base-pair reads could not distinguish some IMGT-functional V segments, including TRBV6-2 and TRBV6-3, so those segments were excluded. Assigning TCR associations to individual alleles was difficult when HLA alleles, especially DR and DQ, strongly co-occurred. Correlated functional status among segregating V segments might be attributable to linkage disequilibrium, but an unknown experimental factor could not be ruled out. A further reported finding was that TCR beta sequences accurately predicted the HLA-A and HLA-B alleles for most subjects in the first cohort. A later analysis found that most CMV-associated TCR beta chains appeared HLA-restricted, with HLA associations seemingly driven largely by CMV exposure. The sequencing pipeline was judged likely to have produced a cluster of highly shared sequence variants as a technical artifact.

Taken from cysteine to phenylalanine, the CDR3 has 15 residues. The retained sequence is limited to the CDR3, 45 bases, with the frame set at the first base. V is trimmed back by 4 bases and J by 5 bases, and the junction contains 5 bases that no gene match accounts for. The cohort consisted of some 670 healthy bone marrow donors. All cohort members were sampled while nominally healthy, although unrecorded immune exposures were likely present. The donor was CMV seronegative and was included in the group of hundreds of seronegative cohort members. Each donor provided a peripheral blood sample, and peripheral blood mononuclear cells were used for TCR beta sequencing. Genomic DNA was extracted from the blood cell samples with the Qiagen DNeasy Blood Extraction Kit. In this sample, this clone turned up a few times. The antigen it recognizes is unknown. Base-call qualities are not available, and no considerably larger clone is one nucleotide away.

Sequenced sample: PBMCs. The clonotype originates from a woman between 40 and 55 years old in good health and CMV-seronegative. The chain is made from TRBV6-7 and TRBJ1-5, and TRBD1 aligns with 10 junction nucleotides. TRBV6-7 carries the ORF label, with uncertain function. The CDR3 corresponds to CASSSWTGGDQPQHF. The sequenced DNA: TGTGCCAGCAGTTCGTGGACAGGGGGGGATCAGCCCCAGCATTTT.